This T cell receptor beta chain was sequenced for a study of type 1 regulatory T cells. Study information: T-allo10 is a Tr1-enriched, alloantigen-specific CD4 T cell product made in vitro. General study findings and limits: Type 1 regulatory T cells had a more restricted TCR repertoire than non-type 1 regulatory T cells.

Looked up from germline, CDR1 is MNHEY and CDR2 is SVGAGI. This CDR3 spans 16 amino acids. V lost 0 bases to trimming and J lost 7 bases; unmatched junction nucleotides: 5. TCRdb ran MiXCR on the reads and lists one entry per CDR3 protein. This table has just under 65,000 distinct CDR3 sequences, roughly 50% appearing once. As to this clonotype: Its antigen is unknown.

The receptor comes from a human donor in good health. The chain combines TRBV6-5 with TRBJ2-1; TRBD1 aligns across 11 bases. Sequencing was performed on cultured non-Tr1 T cells, either the whole culture or a sorted T cell fraction (not recorded which). The CDR3 nucleotides read TGTGCCAGCAGTTACTCGGGGACAGGGGGTTTAAATGAGCAGTTCTTC. This gives the protein CASSYSGTGGLNEQFF.